Below, 28 T cell receptor beta chains from the same sample are listed, as sequenced in a study of blood T cells in healthy people across ages. Next came a second PCR, run for about 7 to 12 cycles, which used a sample-barcoded 5' primer along with a J-beta primer mix. TCRdb re-called the 5' RACE reads with MiXCR, one entry per CDR3 protein. The data hold approximately 810,000 distinct CDR3 sequences, with around 30% observed a single time. Sequences were obtained from blood. Receptors were obtained from a woman of 80 years or more in good health.

In its sample, this clonotype was seen many times. The chain carries TRBV24-1 and TRBJ2-1, with D unclear. There are 12 residues in the CDR3. Germline loops: CDR1 KGHDR, CDR2 SFDVKD. V was trimmed by 6 bases and J by 7 bases, leaving 9 bases between them. CDR3: CATSLWGNEQFF. The CDR3 DNA reads as TGTGCCACCAGTCTATGGGGAAATGAGCAGTTCTTC.

The chain recombines TRBV19 with TRBJ2-4; 10 bases are a match to TRBD1. This CDR3 has 13 residues. J was trimmed by 7 bases and V by 7 bases; bases with no gene match: 4. From germline, CDR1 is LNHDA and CDR2 SQIVND (reference sequence). The CDR3 here is CASTLGQGNIQYF. As DNA, the CDR3 is TGTGCCAGTACCCTGGGACAGGGGAACATTCAGTACTTC. The whole variable domain, filled in from reference TRBV19 and TRBJ2-4, reads DGGITQSPKYLFRKEGQNVTLSCEQNLNHDAMYWYRQDPGQGLRLIYYSQIVNDFQKGDIAEGYSVSREKKESFPLTVTSAQKNPTAFYLCASTLGQGNIQYFGAGTRLSVL.

In the case of this clonotype: A read error may explain this, as a much larger clone is one base away. The chain uses TRBV9 and TRBJ2-1; no clear D gene. The CDR3 runs 13 residues. Per the germline V gene, CDR1 is SGDLS and CDR2 is YYNGEE. CDR3 DNA sequence: TGTGCCAGCAGCTCCGCCCCCCCAAATGGGCAGTTCTTC. This sequence encodes CASSSAPPNGQFF.

The chain uses TRBV6-5 and TRBJ1-5; D is undetermined. This CDR3 spans 15 amino acids. Looked up from germline, CDR1 is MNHEY and CDR2 is SVGAGI. Trimming left V 6 bases short and J 3 bases short, with 15 bases between. The CDR3 region is CASRPRRLNNQPQHF. The CDR3 coding sequence is TGTGCCAGCAGGCCAAGGAGGTTAAACAATCAGCCCCAGCATTTT.

The rearrangement uses TRBV7-2 and TRBJ2-4, with D possibly being TRBD1 (6 bases). The end of the DNA fits TRBJ2-5 better, so the J call may be wrong. This CDR3 is 16 amino acids long. Germline V gene lookup returns CDR1 SGHTA and CDR2 FQGNSA. This CDR3 reads CASSLLGQPLGETQYF. The CDR3 region has the DNA TGTGCCAGCAGCTTACTTGGACAGCCTTTAGGGGAGACCCAGTACTTC.

The rearrangement joins TRBV6-2 or TRBV6-3 to TRBJ2-3; no definite D call. Trimming took off 6 bases at V and 6 bases at J, with 13 bases between the two ends. CDR1 is MNHEY, CDR2 SVGEGT, per germline. The CDR3 runs to 13 residues. DNA of the CDR3: TGTGCCAGCAGCCACCTAGGTCCGGATACGCAGTATTTT. It specifies CASSHLGPDTQYF.

The sample holds many counts of this clonotype. The chain carries TRBV7-2 and TRBJ1-2; TRBD1 aligns across 7 bases. Germline CDR1 reads SGHTA; CDR2 reads FQGNSA. CDR3 length: 16 residues. Unmatched junction bases numbered 15, after V lost 5 bases and J lost 6 bases. CDR3 in amino acids: CASSPAPGQRVDGYTF. Here the CDR3 DNA reads TGTGCCAGCAGCCCAGCACCGGGACAGAGGGTGGATGGCTACACCTTC.

In regard to this clonotype: The conserved phenylalanine or tryptophan normally closing the CDR3 is absent here, so this likely arose from a read error. This chain links TRBV20-1 with TRBJ1-1; TRBD1 aligns across 8 bases. J was trimmed by 0 bases and V by 3 bases; bases with no gene match: 3. The CDR3 runs to 14 residues. Per germline, CDR1 DFQATT and CDR2 SNEGSKA (reference sequence). The DNA of the CDR3 is TGCAGTGCTAGCACAGGGGGGGTGAACACTGAAGCTTTCTTG. As protein: CSASTGGVNTEAFL.

A few counts support this clonotype. The J gene is TRBJ1-4, the V gene TRBV5-4; D gene ambiguous. Germline values: CDR1 SGHNT, CDR2 YYREEE (reference sequence). V lost 1 base to trimming and J lost 5 bases, with 9 bases between them. The CDR3 has 14 residues. CDR3 in amino acids: CASSLLGLNEKLFF. The CDR3 DNA reads as TGTGCCAGCAGCTTGCTAGGGCTCAATGAAAAACTGTTTTTT.

The chain employs TRBV5-5 and TRBJ1-1; 11 bases are shared with TRBD1. Per the germline V gene, CDR1 is SGHKS and CDR2 is YYEKEE (reference sequence). The CDR3 loop spans 17 amino acids. With 1 base clipped from V and 0 bases from J, the junction kept 5 bases outside the gene matches. The DNA of the CDR3 is TGTGCCAGCAGCTTGCCGGGGACAGGGGGATTGAACACTGAAGCTTTCTTT. Translated: CASSLPGTGGLNTEAFF.

This chain joins TRBV6-2 or TRBV6-3 and TRBJ2-5; D possibly uses TRBD1 or TRBD2 (5 bases each). The CDR3 consists of 13 residues. Deletions cut 0 bases from V and 7 bases from J, with 9 bases between. Germline V gene lookup returns CDR1 MNHEY and CDR2 SVGEGT. In nucleotides, the CDR3 is TGTGCCAGCAGTTACTCGATTGGGGGGACCCAGTACTTC. Translating gives CASSYSIGGTQYF.

This clonotype occurred many times. The chain links TRBV9 to TRBJ2-1; TRBD1 matches 8 bases. V shed 4 bases and J 4 bases; nucleotides not matched to a gene: 7. Germline CDR1 SGDLS, CDR2 YYNGEE. This CDR3 region has 15 residues. CDR3 region: CASSSGQGGYNEQFF. The CDR3 DNA is TGTGCCAGCAGCTCAGGACAGGGCGGGTACAATGAGCAGTTCTTC.

At least ten counts were recorded for this clonotype. This may be a read error, as it is one base from a much larger clone. The gene calls are TRBV5-1 and TRBJ2-6, with D possibly TRBD1 on 5 matching bases. CDR3 length equals 14 residues. Germline V gene sequence: CDR1 SGHRS, CDR2 YFSETQ. CDR3 region: CASSLSSGANVRTF. CDR3 in DNA: TGCGCCAGCAGCTTAAGCTCTGGGGCCAACGTCCGGACTTTC.

This clonotype was counted at least ten times. The chain has TRBV27 and TRBJ1-2; tentatively, D is TRBD1 (6 bases). In germline, CDR1 is MNHEY, CDR2 SMNVEV (reference sequence). The CDR3 length is 13 residues. Trimming took off 4 bases at V and 4 bases at J, with 10 bases between the two ends. CDR3 sequence reads: CASSSAGVYGYTF. DNA for the CDR3: TGTGCCAGCAGTTCGGCAGGGGTCTATGGCTACACCTTC.

This clonotype was counted at least ten times. J is TRBJ1-1 and V is TRBV20-1; the D is unclear. V lost 5 bases and J lost 0, with 16 bases in between. The length of the CDR3 is 15 residues. Germline V gene lookup returns CDR1 DFQATT and CDR2 SNEGSKA (reference sequence). The chain's CDR3 is CSALIPGPMNTEAFF. CDR3 DNA: TGCAGTGCTTTAATTCCAGGACCGATGAACACTGAAGCTTTCTTT.

A word on this clonotype: This sequence may be a read error, since a much larger clone differs from it by one base. This chain links TRBV7-2 with TRBJ2-3; TRBD2 matches 7 bases. Trimming cost V 4 bases and J 1 base; bases outside gene matches: 11. The CDR3 runs to 17 residues. CDR1 SGHTA and CDR2 FQGNSA come from the germline V gene. CDR3 sequence: CASSSFRGVGGTDTQYF. The CDR3 DNA reads TGTGCCAGCAGCTCCTTCCGGGGGGTCGGGGGCACAGATACGCAGTATTTT. The full variable domain, rest sourced from reference TRBV7-2 and TRBJ2-3, is GAGVSQSPSNKVTEKGKDVELRCDPISGHTALYWYRQSLGQGLEFLIYFQGNSAPDKSGLPSDRFSAERTGGSVSTLTIQRTQQEDSAVYLCASSSFRGVGGTDTQYFGPGTRLTVL.

CDR3 sequence (DNA): TGTGCCAGTAGTATGTCTATTCGGGGACAGTATACCTACGAGCAGTACTTC. Its translation is CASSMSIRGQYTYEQYF. The chain couples TRBV19 to TRBJ2-7; TRBD1 agrees at 7 bases. The germline V gene encodes CDR1 LNHDA and CDR2 SQIVND (reference sequence). J gave up 2 bases and V 3 bases, and 13 bases lay outside the gene matches. The CDR3 totals 17 residues.

This clonotype was seen many times. The CDR3 region has the DNA TGCAGCGTTGAAGTACAGAGGGAGACCCAGTACTTC. Protein sequence: CSVEVQRETQYF. This chain connects TRBV29-1 to TRBJ2-5; D gene ambiguous. The CDR3 runs 12 residues. The V gene lost 1 base and the J gene lost 5 bases, with 8 bases spanning the gap. CDR1 and CDR2 from the germline V gene are SQVTM and ANQGSEA.

This clonotype showed up many times. The rearrangement links TRBV12-3 or TRBV12-4 to TRBJ1-6, with TRBD1 matching over 12 bases. The CDR3 is 18 residues long. V lost 3 bases and J lost 6; bases outside the gene matches: 9. CDR3 nucleotides: TGTGCCAGCAGTTTTGGGACAGGGGGCCGCCCGTCTAATTCACCCCTCCACTTT. It encodes CASSFGTGGRPSNSPLHF.

This clonotype has only one observation. CDR3: CATSTQGPTYEQYF. CDR3 in DNA: TGTGCCACCAGCACACAGGGTCCGACCTACGAGCAGTACTTC. The chain joins TRBV15 to TRBJ2-4, with a possible D match to TRBD1 (6 bases). The J call may be wrong; the DNA end is better matched by TRBJ2-7. The CDR3 runs 14 residues. From germline, CDR1 is LNHNV and CDR2 YYDKDF (reference sequence).

In its sample, this clonotype was seen many times. The chain joins TRBV6-6 to TRBJ1-2; no reliable D call. The CDR3 covers 14 residues. The germline V gene has CDR1 MNHNY and CDR2 SVGAGI (reference sequence). Between the trimmed V and J ends, which lost 6 bases and 3 bases, there was a span of 14 bases. The CDR3 region has the DNA TGTGCCAGCAGCTATAATCCAGGCGACTATGGCTACACCTTC. Its protein product is CASSYNPGDYGYTF.

The gene calls are TRBV6-1 and TRBJ2-3; 9 bases line up with TRBD1. The germline V gene encodes CDR1 MNHNS and CDR2 SASEGT. Trimming removed 8 bases from V and 5 bases from J; junction bases left unmatched: 17. CDR3 length: 17 residues. The CDR3 sequence: CASSYGRWDRVKDTQYF. The CDR3 DNA reads TGTGCCAGCTCCTACGGGAGGTGGGACAGGGTGAAAGATACGCAGTATTTT.

Only a few counts were recorded for this clonotype. The chain uses TRBV14 and TRBJ1-1; D may be TRBD1 (5 bases). V was shortened by 4 bases and J by 6 bases, with 12 bases between the two germline ends. The CDR3 sequence is 13 residues long. Germline lookup yields CDR1 SGHDN and CDR2 FVKESK. The CDR3 protein is CASSPQGLAEAFF. The CDR3 DNA reads as TGTGCCAGCAGCCCTCAGGGCCTGGCTGAAGCTTTCTTT.

This clonotype was seen many times. The chain employs TRBV7-2 and TRBJ2-5; a weak D match, TRBD2 (5 bases). V dropped 6 bases and J dropped 2 bases, with 16 bases sitting between them. From germline, CDR1 is SGHTA and CDR2 FQGNSA. The CDR3 runs 15 residues. CDR3: CASSPAGLLQETQYF. The CDR3 DNA sequence: TGTGCCAGCAGTCCCGCGGGCCTACTTCAAGAGACCCAGTACTTC.

This clonotype has ten or more counts. CDR3 DNA sequence: TGTGCCAGCTCACCTAGCGGGGGGGCCGGTGAGCAGTTCTTC. Its protein product is CASSPSGGAGEQFF. J is TRBJ2-1 and V is TRBV3-1, with TRBD2 matching 12 bases. The CDR3 totals 14 residues. The germline CDR1 and CDR2 sequences are LGHDT and YNNKEL (reference sequence). The ends lost 8 bases at V and 9 bases at J; junction bases unmatched: 8.

Of note for this clonotype: This may be a read error: a much more frequent sequence differs by one nucleotide. V gene TRBV10-3 combines with J gene TRBJ2-7; TRBD1 matches 7 bases. The CDR3 loop spans 14 amino acids. Germline loops: CDR1 ENHRY, CDR2 SYGVKD. The CDR3: CAIGESAGGYEQYF. The CDR3 nucleotides are TGTGCCATCGGTGAGTCGGCAGGGGGATACGAGCAGTACTTC.

In this sample, this clonotype turned up many times. The CDR3 spells CASSQGQVGGYTF. In DNA form, the CDR3 reads TGTGCCAGCAGCCAGGGACAGGTGGGCGGCTACACCTTC. The chain joins TRBV7-2 to TRBJ1-2, with 8 positions matching TRBD1. With 5 bases clipped from V and 8 bases from J, the junction kept 7 bases outside the gene matches. Per germline, CDR1 SGHTA and CDR2 FQGNSA. CDR3 length equals 13 residues.

This clonotype was detected many times. This chain links TRBV11-3 with TRBJ2-1; D not resolved. V was trimmed by 3 bases and J by 9 bases, leaving 21 bases between them. This CDR3 has 16 amino acids. The V gene's germline CDR1 is SGHNT and CDR2 YENEEA. The CDR3: CASSFDVGIAAIEQFF. For the CDR3, the DNA is TGTGCCAGCAGCTTTGATGTCGGAATAGCAGCGATTGAGCAGTTCTTC.